Following are 2 T cell receptor beta chains from one sample sequenced in a study of blood T cells in healthy people across ages. A second PCR, run for roughly 7 to 11 cycles, used a sample-barcoded 5' primer plus a J-beta primer mix. From the 5' RACE reads, TCRdb called clonotypes with MiXCR, one entry per CDR3 protein. The data hold about 800,000 distinct CDR3 sequences, with around a quarter observed a single time. The sample also formed part of further work on T cells of mothers and their children.

The sample consisted of blood. The receptors originated from a boy aged 5-17 years in good health.

The sample holds a few counts of this clonotype. The chain couples TRBV6-5 to TRBJ2-4; the D gene is possibly TRBD1 (6 bases). The V end was cut by 2 bases, the J end by 0 bases, with 11 bases between. The CDR3 runs 16 residues. Germline V gene sequence: CDR1 MNHEY, CDR2 SVGAGI. In DNA, the CDR3 is TGTGCCAGCAGTTACAAACAGGGTCTAGCCAAAAACATTCAGTACTTC. Its protein product is CASSYKQGLAKNIQYF.

This clonotype has a handful of counts. The rearrangement links TRBV7-8 to TRBJ2-2; possibly TRBD2 for D (6 bases). CDR1 is SGHVS, CDR2 FQNEAQ, per germline. V lost 0 bases and J lost 4, with 24 bases in between. The CDR3 contains 20 residues. The chain's CDR3 is CASSLASRTGTQGITGELFF. For the CDR3, the DNA is TGTGCCAGCAGCTTAGCGTCCCGGACGGGGACTCAAGGGATCACCGGGGAGCTGTTTTTT.